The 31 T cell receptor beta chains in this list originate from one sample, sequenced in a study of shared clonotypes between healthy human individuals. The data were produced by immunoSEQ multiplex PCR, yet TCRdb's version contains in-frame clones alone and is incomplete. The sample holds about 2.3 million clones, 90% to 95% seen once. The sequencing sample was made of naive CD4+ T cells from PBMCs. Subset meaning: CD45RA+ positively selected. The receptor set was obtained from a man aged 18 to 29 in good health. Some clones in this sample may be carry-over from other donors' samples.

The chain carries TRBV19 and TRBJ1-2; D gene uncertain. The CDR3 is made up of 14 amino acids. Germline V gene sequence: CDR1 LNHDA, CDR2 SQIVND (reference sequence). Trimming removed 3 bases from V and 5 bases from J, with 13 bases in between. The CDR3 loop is CASSMGGRQYGYTF. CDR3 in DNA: TGTGCCAGTAGTATGGGAGGACGGCAGTATGGCTACACCTTC.

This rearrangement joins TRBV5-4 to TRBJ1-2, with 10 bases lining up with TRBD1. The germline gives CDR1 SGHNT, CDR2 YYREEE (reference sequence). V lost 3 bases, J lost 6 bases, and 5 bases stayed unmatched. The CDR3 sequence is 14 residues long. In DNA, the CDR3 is TGTGCCAGCAGCTCAGGGGGGACAGGGGATGGCTACACCTTC. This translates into CASSSGGTGDGYTF. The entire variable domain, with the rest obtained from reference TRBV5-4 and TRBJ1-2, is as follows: ETGVTQSPTHLIKTRGQQVTLRCSSQSGHNTVSWYQQALGQGPQFIFQYYREEENGRGNFPPRFSGLQFPNYSSELNVNALELDDSALYLCASSSGGTGDGYTFGSGTRLTVV.

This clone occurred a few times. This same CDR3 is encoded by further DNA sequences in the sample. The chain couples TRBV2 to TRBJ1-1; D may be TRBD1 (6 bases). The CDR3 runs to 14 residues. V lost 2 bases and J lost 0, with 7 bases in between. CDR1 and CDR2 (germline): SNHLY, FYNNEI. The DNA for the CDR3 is TGTGCCAGCAGTGAACAGGGGATGAACACTGAAGCTTTCTTT. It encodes CASSEQGMNTEAFF.

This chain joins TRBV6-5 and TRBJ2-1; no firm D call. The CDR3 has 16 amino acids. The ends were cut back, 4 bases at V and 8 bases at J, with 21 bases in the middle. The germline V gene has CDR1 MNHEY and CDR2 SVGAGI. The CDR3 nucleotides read TGTGCCAGCAGTTCCCGGACCAGGCGGATGTGGGATGAGCAGTTCTTC. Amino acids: CASSSRTRRMWDEQFF.

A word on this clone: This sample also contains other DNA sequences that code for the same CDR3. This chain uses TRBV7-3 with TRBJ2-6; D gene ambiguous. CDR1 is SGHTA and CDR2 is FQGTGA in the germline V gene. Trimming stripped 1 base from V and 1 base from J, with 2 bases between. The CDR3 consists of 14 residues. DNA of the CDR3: TGTGCCAGCAGCTTAAGTTCTGGGGCCAACGTCCTGACTTTC. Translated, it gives CASSLSSGANVLTF.

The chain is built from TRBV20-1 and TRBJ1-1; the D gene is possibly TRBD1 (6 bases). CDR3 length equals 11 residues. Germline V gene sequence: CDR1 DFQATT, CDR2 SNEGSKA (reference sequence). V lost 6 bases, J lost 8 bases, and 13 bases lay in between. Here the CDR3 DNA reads TGCAGTGCCTCGGGGGGCATAGAAGCTTTCTTT. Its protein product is CSASGGIEAFF.

Here the CDR3 reads CASSLRVRGFAEQYF. CDR3 DNA sequence: TGTGCCAGCAGCTTACGCGTCAGGGGTTTCGCCGAGCAGTACTTC. This chain joins TRBV7-2 and TRBJ2-7; a possible D gene is TRBD1 (6 bases). V lost 2 bases and J lost 6, with 17 bases in between. This CDR3 has 15 residues. CDR1 SGHTA and CDR2 FQGNSA come from the germline V gene.

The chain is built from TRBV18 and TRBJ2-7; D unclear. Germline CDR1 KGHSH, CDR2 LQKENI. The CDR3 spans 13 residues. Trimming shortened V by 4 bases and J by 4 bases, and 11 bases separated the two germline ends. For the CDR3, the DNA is TGTGCCAGCTCACGAACGGACGGATACGAGCAGTACTTC. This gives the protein CASSRTDGYEQYF.

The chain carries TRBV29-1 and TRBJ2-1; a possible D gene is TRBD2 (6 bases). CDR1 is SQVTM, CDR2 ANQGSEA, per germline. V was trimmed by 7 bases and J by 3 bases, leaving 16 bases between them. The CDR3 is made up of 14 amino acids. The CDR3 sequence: CSERALQNYNEQFF. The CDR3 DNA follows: TGCAGCGAGCGGGCACTTCAGAACTACAATGAGCAGTTCTTC.

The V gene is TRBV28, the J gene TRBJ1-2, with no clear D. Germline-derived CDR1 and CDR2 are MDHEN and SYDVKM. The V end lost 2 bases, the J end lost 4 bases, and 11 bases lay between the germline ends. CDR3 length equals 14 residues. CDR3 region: CASSLESGSYGYTF. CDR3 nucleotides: TGTGCCAGCAGTTTAGAGTCGGGGTCCTATGGCTACACCTTC.

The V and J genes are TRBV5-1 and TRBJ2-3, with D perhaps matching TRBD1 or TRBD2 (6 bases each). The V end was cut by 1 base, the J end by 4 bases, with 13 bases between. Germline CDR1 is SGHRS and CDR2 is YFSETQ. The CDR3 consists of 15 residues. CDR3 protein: CASSLLPGAADTQYF. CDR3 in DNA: TGCGCCAGCAGCTTGCTTCCGGGGGCTGCAGATACGCAGTATTTT.

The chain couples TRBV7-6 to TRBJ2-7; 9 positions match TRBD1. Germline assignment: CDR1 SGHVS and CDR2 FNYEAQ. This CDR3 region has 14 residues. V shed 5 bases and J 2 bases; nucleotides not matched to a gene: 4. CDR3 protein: CASSARQGAYEQYF. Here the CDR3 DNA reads TGTGCCAGCAGCGCCCGACAGGGGGCCTACGAGCAGTACTTC.

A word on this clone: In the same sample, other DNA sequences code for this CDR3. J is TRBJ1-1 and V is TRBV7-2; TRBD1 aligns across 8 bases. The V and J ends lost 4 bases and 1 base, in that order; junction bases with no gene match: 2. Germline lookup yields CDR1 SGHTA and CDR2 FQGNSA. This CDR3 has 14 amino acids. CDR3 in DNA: TGTGCCAGCAGCTCCGGACAGGGGAACACTGAAGCTTTCTTT. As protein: CASSSGQGNTEAFF.

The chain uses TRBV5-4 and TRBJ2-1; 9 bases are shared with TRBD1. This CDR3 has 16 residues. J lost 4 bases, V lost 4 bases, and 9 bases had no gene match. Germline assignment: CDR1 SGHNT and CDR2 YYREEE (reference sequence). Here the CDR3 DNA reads TGTGCCAGCAGCACCTACAGGGGGCCTACGTACAATGAGCAGTTCTTC. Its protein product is CASSTYRGPTYNEQFF. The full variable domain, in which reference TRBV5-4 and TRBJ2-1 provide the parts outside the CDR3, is ETGVTQSPTHLIKTRGQQVTLRCSSQSGHNTVSWYQQALGQGPQFIFQYYREEENGRGNFPPRFSGLQFPNYSSELNVNALELDDSALYLCASSTYRGPTYNEQFFGPGTRLTVL.

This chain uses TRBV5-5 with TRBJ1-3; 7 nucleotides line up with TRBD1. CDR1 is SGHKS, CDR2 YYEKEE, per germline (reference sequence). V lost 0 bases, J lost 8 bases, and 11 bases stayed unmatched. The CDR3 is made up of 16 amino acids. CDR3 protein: CASSLAVGGMVYTIYF. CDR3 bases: TGTGCCAGCAGCTTGGCCGTAGGGGGCATGGTATACACCATATATTTT.

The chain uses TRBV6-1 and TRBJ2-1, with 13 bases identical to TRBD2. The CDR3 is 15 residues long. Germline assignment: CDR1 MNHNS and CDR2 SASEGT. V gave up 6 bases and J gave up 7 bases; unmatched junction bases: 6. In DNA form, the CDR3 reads TGTGCCAGCAGGGGGGGACTAGCGGGAAGGAATGAGCAGTTCTTC. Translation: CASRGGLAGRNEQFF.

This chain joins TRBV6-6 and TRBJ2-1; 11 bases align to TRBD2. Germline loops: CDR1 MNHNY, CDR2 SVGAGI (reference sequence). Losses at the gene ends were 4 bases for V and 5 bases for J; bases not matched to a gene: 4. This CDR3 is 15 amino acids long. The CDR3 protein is CASSSQLAGDNEQFF. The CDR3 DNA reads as TGTGCCAGCAGTTCCCAACTAGCGGGGGACAATGAGCAGTTCTTC.

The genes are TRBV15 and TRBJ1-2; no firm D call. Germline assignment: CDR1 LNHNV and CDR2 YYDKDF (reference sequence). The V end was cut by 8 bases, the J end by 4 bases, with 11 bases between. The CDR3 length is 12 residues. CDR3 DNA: TGTGCCACCTATGTGTCGGCCTATGGCTACACCTTC. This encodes CATYVSAYGYTF.

The chain's CDR3 is CASSTSGRYNEQFF. CDR3 coding DNA: TGTGCCAGCAGCACTAGCGGGAGATACAATGAGCAGTTCTTC. V and J are TRBV28 and TRBJ2-1; TRBD2 aligns across 11 bases. Unmatched junction bases numbered 2, after V lost 6 bases and J lost 4 bases. The CDR3 is 14 amino acids. Germline CDR1 is MDHEN and CDR2 is SYDVKM.

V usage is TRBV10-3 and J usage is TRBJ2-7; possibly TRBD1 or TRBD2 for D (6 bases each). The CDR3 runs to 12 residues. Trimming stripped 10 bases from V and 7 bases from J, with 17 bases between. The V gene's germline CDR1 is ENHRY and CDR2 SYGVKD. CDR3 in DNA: TGTGCCAGCGGGAACAGGGAAGGGGAGCAGTACTTC. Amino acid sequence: CASGNREGEQYF.

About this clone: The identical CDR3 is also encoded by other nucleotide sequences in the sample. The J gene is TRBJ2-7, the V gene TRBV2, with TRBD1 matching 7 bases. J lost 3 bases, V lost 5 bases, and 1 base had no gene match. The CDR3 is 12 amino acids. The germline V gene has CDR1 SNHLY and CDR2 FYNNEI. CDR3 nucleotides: TGTGCCAGCAGTAGACAGGGCTACGAGCAGTACTTC. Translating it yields CASSRQGYEQYF.

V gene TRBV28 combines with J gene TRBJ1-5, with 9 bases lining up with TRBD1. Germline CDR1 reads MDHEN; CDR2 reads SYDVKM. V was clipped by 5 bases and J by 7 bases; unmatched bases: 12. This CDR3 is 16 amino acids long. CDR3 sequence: CASSPGGQGRGQPQHF. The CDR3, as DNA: TGTGCCAGCAGTCCGGGGGGACAGGGACGAGGACAGCCCCAGCATTTT.

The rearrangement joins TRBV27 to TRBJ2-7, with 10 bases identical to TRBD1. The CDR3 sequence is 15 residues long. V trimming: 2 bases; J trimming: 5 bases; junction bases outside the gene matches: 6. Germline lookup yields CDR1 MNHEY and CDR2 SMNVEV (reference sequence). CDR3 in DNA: TGTGCCAGCAGTTTAACAGACAGGGGGCTTCACGAGCAGTACTTC. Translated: CASSLTDRGLHEQYF.

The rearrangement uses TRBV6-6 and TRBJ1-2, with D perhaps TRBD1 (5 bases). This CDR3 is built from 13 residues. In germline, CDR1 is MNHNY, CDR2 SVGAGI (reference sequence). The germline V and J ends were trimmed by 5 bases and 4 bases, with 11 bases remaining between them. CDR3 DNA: TGTGCCAGCAGTAGGGACGGAAGCTATGGCTACACCTTC. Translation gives CASSRDGSYGYTF.

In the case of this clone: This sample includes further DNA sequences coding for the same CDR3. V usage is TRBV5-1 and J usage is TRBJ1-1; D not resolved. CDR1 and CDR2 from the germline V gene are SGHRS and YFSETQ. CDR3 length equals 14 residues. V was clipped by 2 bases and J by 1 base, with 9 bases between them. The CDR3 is CASSLTGTNTEAFF. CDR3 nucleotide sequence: TGCGCCAGCAGCTTAACCGGTACGAACACTGAAGCTTTCTTT.

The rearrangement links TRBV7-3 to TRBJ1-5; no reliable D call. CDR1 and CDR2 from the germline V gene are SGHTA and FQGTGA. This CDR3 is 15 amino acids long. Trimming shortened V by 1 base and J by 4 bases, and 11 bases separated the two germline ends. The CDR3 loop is CASSLSSGPNQPQHF. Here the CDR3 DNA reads TGTGCCAGCAGCTTAAGTTCAGGTCCTAATCAGCCCCAGCATTTT.

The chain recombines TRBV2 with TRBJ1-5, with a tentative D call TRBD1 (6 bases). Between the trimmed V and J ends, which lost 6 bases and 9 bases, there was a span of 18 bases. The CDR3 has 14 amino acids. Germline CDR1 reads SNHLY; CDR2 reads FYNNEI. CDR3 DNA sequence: TGTGCCAGCAGCCTCAGGGGCAATCCTGGGCCCCAGCATTTT. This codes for CASSLRGNPGPQHF. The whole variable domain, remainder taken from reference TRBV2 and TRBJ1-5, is EPEVTQTPSHQVTQMGQEVILRCVPISNHLYFYWYRQILGQKVEFLVSFYNNEISEKSEIFDDQFSVERPDGSNFTLKIRSTKLEDSAMYFCASSLRGNPGPQHFGDGTRLSIL.

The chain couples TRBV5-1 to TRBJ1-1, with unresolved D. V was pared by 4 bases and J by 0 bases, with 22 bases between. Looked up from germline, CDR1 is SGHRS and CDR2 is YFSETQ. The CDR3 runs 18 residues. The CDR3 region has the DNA TGCGCCAGCAGCCCGAGGGAAGGCCACGTAGCCATGAACACTGAAGCTTTCTTT. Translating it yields CASSPREGHVAMNTEAFF.

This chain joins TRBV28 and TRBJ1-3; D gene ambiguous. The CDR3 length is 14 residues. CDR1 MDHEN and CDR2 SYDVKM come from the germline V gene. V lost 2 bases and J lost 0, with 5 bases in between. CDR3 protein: CASSLLNSGNTIYF. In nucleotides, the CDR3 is TGTGCCAGCAGTTTACTGAACTCTGGAAACACCATATATTTT.

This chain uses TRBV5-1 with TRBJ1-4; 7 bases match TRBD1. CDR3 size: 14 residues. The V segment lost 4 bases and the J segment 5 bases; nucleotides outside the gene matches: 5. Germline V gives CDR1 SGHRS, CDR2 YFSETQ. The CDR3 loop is CASSQGQRNEKLFF. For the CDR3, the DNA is TGCGCCAGCAGCCAGGGACAGAGAAATGAAAAACTGTTTTTT.

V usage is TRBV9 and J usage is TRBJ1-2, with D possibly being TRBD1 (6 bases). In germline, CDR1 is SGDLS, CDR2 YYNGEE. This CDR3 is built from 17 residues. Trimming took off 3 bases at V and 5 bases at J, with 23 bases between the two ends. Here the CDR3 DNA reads TGTGCCAGCAGCGCTACCCCCCGGGACACCAGTGGTTATGGCTACACCTTC. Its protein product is CASSATPRDTSGYGYTF.